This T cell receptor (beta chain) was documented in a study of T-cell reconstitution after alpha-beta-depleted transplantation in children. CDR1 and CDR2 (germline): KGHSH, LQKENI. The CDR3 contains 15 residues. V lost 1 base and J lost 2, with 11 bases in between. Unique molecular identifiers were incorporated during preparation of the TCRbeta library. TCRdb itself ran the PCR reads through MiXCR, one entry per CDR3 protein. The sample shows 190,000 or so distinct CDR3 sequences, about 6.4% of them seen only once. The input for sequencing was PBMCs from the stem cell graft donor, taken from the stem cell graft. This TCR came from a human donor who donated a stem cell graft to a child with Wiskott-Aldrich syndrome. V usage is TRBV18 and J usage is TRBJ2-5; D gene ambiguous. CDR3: CASSPRNLIQETQYF. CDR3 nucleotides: TGTGCCAGCTCACCACGAAATCTTATTCAAGAGACCCAGTACTTC.